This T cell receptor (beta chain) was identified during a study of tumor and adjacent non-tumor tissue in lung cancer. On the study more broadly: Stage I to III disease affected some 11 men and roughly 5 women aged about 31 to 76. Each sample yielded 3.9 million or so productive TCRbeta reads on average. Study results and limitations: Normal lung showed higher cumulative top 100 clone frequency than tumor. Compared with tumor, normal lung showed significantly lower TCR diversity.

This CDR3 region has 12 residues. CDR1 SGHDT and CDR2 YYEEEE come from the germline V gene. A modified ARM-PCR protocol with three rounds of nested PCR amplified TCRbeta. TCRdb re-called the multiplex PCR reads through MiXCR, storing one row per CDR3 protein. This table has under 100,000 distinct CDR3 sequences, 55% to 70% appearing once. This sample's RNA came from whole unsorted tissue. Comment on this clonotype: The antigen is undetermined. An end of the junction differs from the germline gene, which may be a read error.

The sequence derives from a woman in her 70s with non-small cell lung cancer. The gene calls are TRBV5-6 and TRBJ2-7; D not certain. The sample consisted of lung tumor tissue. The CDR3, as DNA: TGTGCCAGCGGCTTAGTTCCGGGTGAGCAGTACTTC. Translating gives CASGLVPGEQYF.